This T cell receptor beta chain was sequenced in a study of blood T cell repertoires in COVID-19. In the study overall: The origin of the acute and convalescent COVID-19 samples was the United States, Italy and Spain. The cDNA or gDNA used as material had been derived from T cells, B-cell-depleted T cells, or PBMCs.

Germline V CDR1 and CDR2: LGHDT, YNNKEL (reference sequence). V lost 5 bases to trimming and J lost 9 bases, with 10 bases between them. There are 11 residues in the CDR3. Study processing details: Reference gene primer amplification yielded estimated nucleated cell counts. Generated by immunoSEQ multiplex PCR, the TCRdb table keeps only in-frame clones and is missing some. That table supplies the V and J calls and clone size; D and trimming were determined from the DNA. The sample gives around 170,000 clones, roughly nine tenths of which show up once; approximately 2.8% is in the top ten. In its sample, this clone was seen once.

The clonotype comes from a man aged 55-75 years with acute or convalescent COVID-19. The sequenced sample consisted of peripheral blood. This sequence joins TRBV3-1 (or the pseudogene TRBV3-2) and TRBJ1-2; TRBD1 is a possible D gene (6 bases). The CDR3 loop is CASSVQGSYTF. The CDR3 nucleotides read TGTGCCAGCAGCGTACAGGGTAGCTACACCTTC.